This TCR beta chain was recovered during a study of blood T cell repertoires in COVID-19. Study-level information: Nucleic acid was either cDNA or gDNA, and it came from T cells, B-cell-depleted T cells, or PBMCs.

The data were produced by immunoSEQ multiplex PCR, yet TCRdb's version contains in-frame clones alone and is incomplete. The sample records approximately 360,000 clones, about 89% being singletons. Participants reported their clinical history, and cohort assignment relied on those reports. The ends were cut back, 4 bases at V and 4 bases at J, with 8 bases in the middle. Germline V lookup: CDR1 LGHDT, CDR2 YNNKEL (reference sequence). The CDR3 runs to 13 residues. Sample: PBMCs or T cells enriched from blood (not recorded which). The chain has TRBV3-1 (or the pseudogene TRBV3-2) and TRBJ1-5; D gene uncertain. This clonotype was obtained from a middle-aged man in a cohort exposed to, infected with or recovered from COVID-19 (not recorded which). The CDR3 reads CASSLQRNQPQHF. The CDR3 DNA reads TGTGCCAGCAGCCTACAGCGGAATCAGCCCCAGCATTTT.